This TCR beta chain originates from a study of T-cell reconstitution after alpha-beta-depleted transplantation in children. The CDR3 spans 12 residues. Germline lookup yields CDR1 KGHSH and CDR2 LQKENI. V was clipped by 6 bases and J by 4 bases, with 7 bases between them. This clonotype has only a few counts. The TCRbeta library was prepared with unique molecular identifiers. TCRdb re-called the PCR reads with MiXCR, one entry per CDR3 protein. The repertoire includes under 300,000 distinct CDR3 sequences, around 10% of them detected once, and about 20% sits in the top ten. The clonotype comes from a male patient aged 2 to 10 who had a stem cell transplant for chronic granulomatous disease, so the T cells may come from the graft donor. The gene calls are TRBV18 and TRBJ2-1, with no clear D. This specimen was peripheral blood, taken 180 days after TCRalphabeta/CD19-depleted stem cell transplant. The CDR3 loop is CASSVMYNEQFF. The CDR3 nucleotides read TGTGCCAGCTCCGTTATGTACAATGAGCAGTTCTTC.